Below are 15 T cell receptor beta chains sequenced from a single sample in a study of OX40 agonist ivuxolimab in advanced cancers. The protocol was immunoSEQ multiplex PCR, while the TCRdb copy is restricted to in-frame clones and leaves out a portion. The table has roughly 80,000 clones, about 85% seen once. Sequences were derived from CD4+ or CD8+ T cells sorted from blood, sampled in a trial of the OX40 agonist ivuxolimab. Every receptor here comes from an adult with an advanced solid tumor such as melanoma, head and neck, liver or kidney cancer.

V is TRBV28 and J is TRBJ2-7; D unclear. CDR3 length equals 13 residues. V shed 4 bases and J shed 4 bases, with 11 bases lying between them. The germline V gene has CDR1 MDHEN and CDR2 SYDVKM. CDR3 nucleotide sequence: TGTGCCAGCAGTTCCATTCCTTTATACGAGCAGTACTTC. Translation: CASSSIPLYEQYF.

The J gene is TRBJ1-2, the V gene TRBV7-7; D is possibly TRBD1 (5 bases). Germline V gene sequence: CDR1 SSHAT, CDR2 FNYEAQ (reference sequence). The V gene lost 1 base and the J gene lost 2 bases, with 20 bases spanning the gap. There are 18 residues in the CDR3. CDR3: CASSLVDADPGTNYGYTF. CDR3 bases: TGTGCCAGCAGCTTAGTCGACGCTGATCCGGGGACGAACTATGGCTACACCTTC. Full variable domain (remainder filled in from reference TRBV7-7 and TRBJ1-2): GAGVSQSPRYKVTKRGQDVTLRCDPISSHATLYWYQQALGQGPEFLTYFNYEAQPDKSGLPSDRFSAERPEGSISTLTIQRTEQRDSAMYRCASSLVDADPGTNYGYTFGSGTRLTVV.

The chain is built from TRBV19 and TRBJ2-1, with D perhaps matching TRBD1 (6 bases). Germline V CDR1 and CDR2: LNHDA, SQIVND (reference sequence). V was cut by 1 base and J by 15 bases, with 16 bases left in between. The CDR3 has 13 residues. DNA for the CDR3: TGTGCCAGTAGTATAGGTGCAGGGGCTACCTGGTTCTTC. Amino acid sequence: CASSIGAGATWFF.

The rearrangement uses TRBV13 and TRBJ2-2, with D tentatively TRBD1 (6 bases). Germline CDR1 PRHDT, CDR2 FYEKMQ (reference sequence). V was pared by 6 bases and J by 6 bases, with 14 bases between. The CDR3 consists of 14 residues. This CDR3 is CASSRKGESGELFF. DNA for the CDR3: TGTGCCAGCAGTCGGAAGGGGGAGTCCGGGGAGCTGTTTTTT.

The chain uses TRBV14 and TRBJ2-7; a weak D match, TRBD2 (6 bases). In germline, CDR1 is SGHDN, CDR2 FVKESK. The V end lost 1 base, the J end lost 6 bases, and 13 bases lay between the germline ends. CDR3 length equals 14 residues. As DNA, the CDR3 is TGTGCCAGCAGCCAAGTGTACGGGAGTGGCGAGCAGTACTTC. Residues: CASSQVYGSGEQYF.

The chain is built from TRBV7-2 and TRBJ1-4; D is undetermined. V lost 3 bases to trimming and J lost 5 bases, with 10 bases between them. CDR1 and CDR2 (germline): SGHTA, FQGNSA. The CDR3 extends over 14 amino acids. CDR3 in amino acids: CASSLGYGNEKLFF. The CDR3 DNA follows: TGTGCCAGCAGCTTGGGGTACGGGAATGAAAAACTGTTTTTT.

The chain uses TRBV6-6 and TRBJ1-5; no reliable D call. The CDR3 is made up of 15 amino acids. V lost 10 bases and J lost 4, with 20 bases in between. Looked up from germline, CDR1 is MNHNY and CDR2 is SVGAGI (reference sequence). CDR3 region: CAIDPEGRWNQPQHF. Written as DNA, the CDR3 is TGTGCCATAGACCCCGAAGGCCGCTGGAATCAGCCCCAGCATTTT.

The count of this clone is one. The same CDR3 is also encoded by other DNA sequences in this sample. V and J are TRBV18 and TRBJ2-1, with 13 bases lining up with TRBD2. Germline V gene data show CDR1 as KGHSH and CDR2 as LQKENI. Trimming cost V 3 bases and J 6 bases; bases outside gene matches: 2. There are 15 residues in the CDR3. CDR3 nucleotides: TGTGCCAGCTCACCCGGACTAGCGGGAGCCAATGAGCAGTTCTTC. It is translated as CASSPGLAGANEQFF.

In DNA, the CDR3 is TGCAGTGCTAATGGGGCCAACGTCCTGACTTTC. Translation gives CSANGANVLTF. The chain couples TRBV20-1 to TRBJ2-6; D is ambiguous. V dropped 4 bases and J dropped 3 bases, with 1 base sitting between them. This CDR3 is built from 11 residues. Germline V gives CDR1 DFQATT, CDR2 SNEGSKA (reference sequence).

The chain is built from TRBV19 and TRBJ2-7; D is unresolved. The CDR3 covers 14 residues. CDR1 is LNHDA, CDR2 SQIVND, per germline (reference sequence). Trimming cost V 9 bases and J 5 bases, with 20 bases left between them. This chain's CDR3 is CASSPGPERHEQYF. Here the CDR3 DNA reads TGTGCCAGCAGTCCCGGACCGGAGAGGCACGAGCAGTACTTC.

The chain uses TRBV18 and TRBJ2-2; D gene ambiguous. Trimming pared 4 bases from V and 3 bases from J, leaving 3 bases between. Germline CDR1 is KGHSH and CDR2 is LQKENI. The CDR3 loop spans 12 amino acids. CDR3 DNA sequence: TGTGCCAGCTCACTCGACACCGGGGAGCTGTTTTTT. This codes for CASSLDTGELFF.

With regard to this clone: Other nucleotide sequences from this sample produce the same CDR3. The chain links TRBV18 to TRBJ2-7, with 10 nucleotides matching TRBD1. The CDR3 is 15 amino acids. CDR1 and CDR2 (germline): KGHSH, LQKENI. Unmatched junction bases numbered 12, after V lost 3 bases and J lost 10 bases. The CDR3: CASSPGQGTNGEQYF. As DNA, the CDR3 is TGTGCCAGCTCACCGGGACAGGGGACGAATGGCGAACAGTACTTC.

The gene calls are TRBV10-3 and TRBJ2-1; no definite D call. Germline loops: CDR1 ENHRY, CDR2 SYGVKD. The CDR3 totals 15 residues. Trimming removed 3 bases at V and 0 bases at J, with 9 bases between. CDR3 DNA sequence: TGTGCCATCAGTGACGAGCCAAGCTCCTACAATGAGCAGTTCTTC. Amino acids: CAISDEPSSYNEQFF.

The V gene is TRBV7-9, the J gene TRBJ1-6; D is ambiguous. This CDR3 is built from 14 residues. With 5 bases removed from V and 3 bases from J, the gap between germline ends came to 8 bases. Germline V gene sequence: CDR1 SEHNR, CDR2 FQNEAQ (reference sequence). The CDR3 reads CASSLTGYNSPLHF. CDR3 DNA: TGTGCCAGCAGCCTAACGGGCTATAATTCACCCCTCCACTTT.

The chain joins TRBV25-1 to TRBJ2-5, with a possible D match to TRBD2 (5 bases). Trimming removed 7 bases at V and 5 bases at J, with 14 bases between. The CDR3 has 13 residues. Germline loops: CDR1 MGHDK, CDR2 SYGVNS. The CDR3 bases are TGTGCCAGCAACATGCGGGCTTGGGAGACCCAGTACTTC. This sequence encodes CASNMRAWETQYF.